The rows below give T cell receptor beta chains drawn from one sample of a study of T cell repertoires in cytomegalovirus infection. TCRdb fed the reads into MiXCR, producing one record per CDR3 protein. The sample carries about 500,000 distinct CDR3 sequences, around 35% recorded once. The antigens these receptors bind are not known. Material: cultured PBMCs, obtained from culture after CMV antigen stimulation. These receptors originate from a human donor in good health (CMV status not recorded). Some clones in this sample may be carry-over from other donors' samples. Each CDR3 is given with its conserved first and last residue. The order of the fields is J gene, V gene, D gene, clone size, CDR3 length, CDR3 DNA, CDR3 protein. D genes are given only for firm matches. Some rows have no size entry. The others give once, few or many, or a class for an expanded clone.

J: TRBJ1-1; V: TRBV7-9; D: NA; size: few; length: 11; DNA: TGTGCCAGCAGCTTCGTGGCGGAAGCTTTCTTT; CDR3: CASSFVAEAFF
J: TRBJ2-7; V: TRBV9; D: TRBD1; size: NA; length: 15; DNA: TGTGCCAGCAGCGTAGGGGGACAGGCTACCTACGAGCAGTACTTC; CDR3: CASSVGGQATYEQYF
J: TRBJ2-1; V: TRBV10-3; D: TRBD2; size: NA; length: 15; DNA: TGTGCCATCAGTGCGGCGGGAGGGCCCCAGAATGAGCAGTTCTTC; CDR3: CAISAAGGPQNEQFF
J: TRBJ1-2; V: TRBV20-1; D: TRBD1; size: NA; length: 12; DNA: TGCAGTGCTAGAGCGCCTCCGGACAGGGCCAAATTC; CDR3: CSARAPPDRAKF
J: TRBJ2-1; V: TRBV12-5; D: TRBD1; size: NA; length: 15; DNA: TGTGCTAGTGGTTTGGTACGGACAGGATATACTGAGCAGTTCTTC; CDR3: CASGLVRTGYTEQFF
J: TRBJ1-1; V: TRBV7-2; D: NA; size: NA; length: 15; DNA: TGTGCCAGCAGCTCAAGTGGGGACCTGAACACTGAAGCTTTCTTT; CDR3: CASSSSGDLNTEAFF
J: TRBJ1-4; V: TRBV27; D: TRBD1; size: NA; length: 14; DNA: TGTGCCAGCAGAACCGGGACAGGCGTGGAAAAACTGTTTTTT; CDR3: CASRTGTGVEKLFF
J: TRBJ2-5; V: TRBV19; D: TRBD2; size: few; length: 14; DNA: TGTGCCAGCACCGGGACTAGCAGTCAAGAGACCCAGTACTTC; CDR3: CASTGTSSQETQYF
J: TRBJ1-2; V: TRBV20-1; D: NA; size: few; length: 14; DNA: TGCAGTGCTGAAGAGGGTAACTCTAACTATGGCTACACCTTC; CDR3: CSAEEGNSNYGYTF
J: TRBJ1-1; V: TRBV12-3/TRBV12-4; D: NA; size: NA; length: 16; DNA: TGTGCCAGCAGTCAAGGGGGGGGAGACTTCAACACTGAAGCTTTCTTT; CDR3: CASSQGGGDFNTEAFF
J: TRBJ2-7; V: TRBV20-1; D: NA; size: NA; length: 12; DNA: TGCAGTGCTAGGGGCTTAGTTTACGAGCAGTACTTC; CDR3: CSARGLVYEQYF
J: TRBJ2-7; V: TRBV7-2; D: NA; size: NA; length: 14; DNA: TGTGCCAGCAGCTCCGGGCAGGTCTCCTACGAGCAGTACTTC; CDR3: CASSSGQVSYEQYF
J: TRBJ1-1; V: TRBV27; D: TRBD1; size: NA; length: 15; DNA: TGTGCCAGCAGTTTCCGCGGGACAGGAAACACTGAAGCTTTCTTT; CDR3: CASSFRGTGNTEAFF
J: TRBJ2-3; V: TRBV10-3; D: NA; size: NA; length: 12; DNA: TGTGCCATTTCCGCGGGCACAGATACGCAGTATTTT; CDR3: CAISAGTDTQYF
J: TRBJ1-1; V: TRBV5-6; D: NA; size: NA; length: 16; DNA: TGTGCCAGCAGCTCCTTGGGGGTCACACTTAACACTGAAGCTTTCTTT; CDR3: CASSSLGVTLNTEAFF
J: TRBJ2-3; V: TRBV28; D: NA; size: NA; length: 17; DNA: TGTGCCAGCAGTTTATACCTTCTCTTAGCGGAGACAGATACGCAGTATTTT; CDR3: CASSLYLLLAETDTQYF
J: TRBJ1-6; V: TRBV7-2; D: TRBD1; size: few; length: 15; DNA: TGTGCCAGCAGCTTAGGGGGACAGTATAATTCACCCCTCCACTTT; CDR3: CASSLGGQYNSPLHF
J: TRBJ1-5; V: TRBV12-3/TRBV12-4; D: NA; size: few; length: 14; DNA: TGTGCCAGCAGTGCAGTCGCGGCCAAACAGCCCCAGCATTTT; CDR3: CASSAVAAKQPQHF
J: TRBJ2-5; V: TRBV6-2/TRBV6-3; D: TRBD2; size: few; length: 15; DNA: TGTGCCAGCAGTTACGGAAGTAGCGGGAGCCAGACCCAGTACTTC; CDR3: CASSYGSSGSQTQYF
J: TRBJ2-7; V: TRBV6-2/TRBV6-3; D: TRBD2; size: few; length: 13; DNA: TGTGCCAGCACAGGAGCGGGAGCATACGAGCAGTACTTC; CDR3: CASTGAGAYEQYF
J: TRBJ2-5; V: TRBV5-1; D: NA; size: NA; length: 14; DNA: TGCGCCAGCAGCGCCAGGGGACTCCAAGAGACCCAGTACTTC; CDR3: CASSARGLQETQYF
J: TRBJ1-1; V: TRBV7-9; D: NA; size: NA; length: 16; DNA: TGTGCCAGCAGCTCATCTACAGGACAGCGGGGGACTGAAGCTTTCTTT; CDR3: CASSSSTGQRGTEAFF
J: TRBJ2-3; V: TRBV6-1; D: NA; size: NA; length: 15; DNA: TGTGCCAGCAGTGAATCGATAGCTACAGCAGATACGCAGTATTTT; CDR3: CASSESIATADTQYF
J: TRBJ2-7; V: TRBV20-1; D: NA; size: NA; length: 16; DNA: TGCAGTGCTAGAGGGGCTAGCGGGACAGGCTACGACGAGCAGTACTTC; CDR3: CSARGASGTGYDEQYF
J: TRBJ1-2; V: TRBV27; D: TRBD1; size: NA; length: 15; DNA: TGTGCCAGCAGGAGAAGGACAGGGGCGTCCTATGGCTACACCTTC; CDR3: CASRRRTGASYGYTF
J: TRBJ2-1; V: TRBV19; D: TRBD2; size: NA; length: 15; DNA: TGTGCCAGTAGTGTTAGCGGGAGGGCCAGGTATGAGCAGTTCTTC; CDR3: CASSVSGRARYEQFF
J: TRBJ1-2; V: TRBV11-3; D: NA; size: NA; length: 13; DNA: TGTGCCAGCAGCGTCAGGGAGACTAGCGGCTGCACCTTC; CDR3: CASSVRETSGCTF